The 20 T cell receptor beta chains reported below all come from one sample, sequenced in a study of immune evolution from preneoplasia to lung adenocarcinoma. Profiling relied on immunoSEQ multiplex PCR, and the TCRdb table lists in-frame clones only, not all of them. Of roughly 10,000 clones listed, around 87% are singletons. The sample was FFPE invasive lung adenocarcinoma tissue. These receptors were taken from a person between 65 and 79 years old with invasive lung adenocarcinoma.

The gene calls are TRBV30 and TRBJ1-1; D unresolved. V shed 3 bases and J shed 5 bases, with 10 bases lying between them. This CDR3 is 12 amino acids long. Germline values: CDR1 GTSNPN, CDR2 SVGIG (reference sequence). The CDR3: CAWRSYVTEAFF. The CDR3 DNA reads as TGTGCCTGGAGGTCCTACGTAACTGAAGCTTTCTTT.

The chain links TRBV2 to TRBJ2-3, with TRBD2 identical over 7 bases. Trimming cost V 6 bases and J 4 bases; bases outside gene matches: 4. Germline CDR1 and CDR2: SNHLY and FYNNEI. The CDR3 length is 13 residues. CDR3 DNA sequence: TGTGCCAGCAGGGAACTAGCGCCAGATACGCAGTATTTT. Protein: CASRELAPDTQYF.

This CDR3 reads CASRRVGGWEQYF. CDR3 nucleotide sequence: TGTGCCAGCAGACGGGTCGGGGGTTGGGAGCAGTACTTC. This chain uses TRBV28 with TRBJ2-7; D possibly corresponds to TRBD2 (6 bases). Germline lookup yields CDR1 MDHEN and CDR2 SYDVKM. Trimming stripped 6 bases from V and 7 bases from J, with 16 bases between. The CDR3 has 13 residues.

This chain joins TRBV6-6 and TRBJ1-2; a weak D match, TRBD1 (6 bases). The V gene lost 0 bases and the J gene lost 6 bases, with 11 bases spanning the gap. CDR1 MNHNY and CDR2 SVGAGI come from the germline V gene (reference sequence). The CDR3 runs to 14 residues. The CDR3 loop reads CASSYSNRVDGYTF. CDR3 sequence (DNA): TGTGCCAGCAGTTACTCCAACAGGGTTGATGGCTACACCTTC.

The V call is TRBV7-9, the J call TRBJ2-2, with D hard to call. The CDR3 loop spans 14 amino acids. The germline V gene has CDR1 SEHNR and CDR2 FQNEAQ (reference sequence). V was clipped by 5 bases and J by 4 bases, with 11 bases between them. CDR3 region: CASSATTVTGELFF. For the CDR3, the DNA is TGTGCCAGCAGCGCCACGACGGTCACCGGGGAGCTGTTTTTT. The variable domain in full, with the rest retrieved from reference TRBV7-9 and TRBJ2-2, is DTGVSQNPRHKITKRGQNVTFRCDPISEHNRLYWYRQTLGQGPEFLTYFQNEAQLEKSRLLSDRFSAERPKGSFSTLEIQRTEQGDSAMYLCASSATTVTGELFFGEGSRLTVL.

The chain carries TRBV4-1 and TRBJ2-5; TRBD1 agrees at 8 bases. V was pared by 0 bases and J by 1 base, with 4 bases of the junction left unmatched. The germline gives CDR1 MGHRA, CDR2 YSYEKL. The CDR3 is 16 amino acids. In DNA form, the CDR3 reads TGCGCCAGCAGCCAAGACAGGGGGCTTGGCCAAGAGACCCAGTACTTC. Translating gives CASSQDRGLGQETQYF.

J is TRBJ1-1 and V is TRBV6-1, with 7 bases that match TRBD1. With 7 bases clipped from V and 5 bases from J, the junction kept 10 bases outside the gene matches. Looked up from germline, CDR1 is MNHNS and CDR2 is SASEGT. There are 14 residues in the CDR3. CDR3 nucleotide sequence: TGTGCCAGCACCCGAACAGGGGCTGTTACTGAAGCTTTCTTT. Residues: CASTRTGAVTEAFF.

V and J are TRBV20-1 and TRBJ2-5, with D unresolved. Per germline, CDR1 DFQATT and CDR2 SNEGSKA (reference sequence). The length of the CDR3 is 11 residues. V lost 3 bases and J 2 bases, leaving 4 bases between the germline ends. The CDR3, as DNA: TGCAGTGCTAGCGCACAAGAGACCCAGTACTTC. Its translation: CSASAQETQYF.

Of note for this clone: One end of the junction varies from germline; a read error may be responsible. CDR3 in amino acids: CASMTLRDRANVLTF. CDR3 DNA: TGTGCTAGTATGACGCTACGGGACAGGGCCAACGTCCTGACTTTC. The chain recombines TRBV19 with TRBJ2-6; tentatively, D is TRBD1 (6 bases). Germline assignment: CDR1 LNHDA and CDR2 SQIVND (reference sequence). The length of the CDR3 is 15 residues.

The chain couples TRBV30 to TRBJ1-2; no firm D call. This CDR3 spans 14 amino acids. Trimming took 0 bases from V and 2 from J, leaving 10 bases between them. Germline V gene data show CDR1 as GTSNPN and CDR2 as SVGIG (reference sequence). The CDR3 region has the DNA TGTGCCTGGAGTGTACGCGGGGTGAACTATGGCTACACCTTC. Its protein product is CAWSVRGVNYGYTF.

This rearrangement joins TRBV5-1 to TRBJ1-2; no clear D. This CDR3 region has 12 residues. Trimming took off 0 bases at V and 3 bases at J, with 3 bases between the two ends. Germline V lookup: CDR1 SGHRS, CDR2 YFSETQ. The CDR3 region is CASSLVHYGYTF. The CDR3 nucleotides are TGCGCCAGCAGCTTGGTACACTATGGCTACACCTTC.

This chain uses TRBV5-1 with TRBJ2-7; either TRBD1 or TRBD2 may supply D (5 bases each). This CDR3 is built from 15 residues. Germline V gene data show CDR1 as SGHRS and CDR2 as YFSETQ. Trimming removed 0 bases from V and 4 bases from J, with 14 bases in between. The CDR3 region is CASSLGDVGPYEQYF. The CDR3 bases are TGCGCCAGCAGCTTGGGCGACGTGGGACCTTACGAGCAGTACTTC.

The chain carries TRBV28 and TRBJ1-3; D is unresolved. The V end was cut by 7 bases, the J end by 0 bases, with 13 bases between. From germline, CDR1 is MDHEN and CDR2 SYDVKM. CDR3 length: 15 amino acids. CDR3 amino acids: CASTLSVISGNTIYF. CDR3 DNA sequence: TGTGCCAGCACTCTTTCAGTAATCTCTGGAAACACCATATATTTT. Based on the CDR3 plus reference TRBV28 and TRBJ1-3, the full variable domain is DVKVTQSSRYLVKRTGEKVFLECVQDMDHENMFWYRQDPGLGLRLIYFSYDVKMKEKGDIPEGYSVSREKKERFSLILESASTNQTSMYLCASTLSVISGNTIYFGEGSWLTVV.

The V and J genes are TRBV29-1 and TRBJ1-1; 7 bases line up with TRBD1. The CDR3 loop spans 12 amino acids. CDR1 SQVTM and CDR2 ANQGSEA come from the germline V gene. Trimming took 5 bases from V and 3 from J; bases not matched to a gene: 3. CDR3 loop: CSVLTGDTEAFF. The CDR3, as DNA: TGCAGCGTTTTAACAGGGGACACTGAAGCTTTCTTT. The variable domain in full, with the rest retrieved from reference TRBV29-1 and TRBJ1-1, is SAVISQKPSRDICQRGTSLTIQCQVDSQVTMMFWYRQQPGQSLTLIATANQGSEATYESGFVIDKFPISRPNLTFSTLTVSNMSPEDSSIYLCSVLTGDTEAFFGQGTRLTVV.

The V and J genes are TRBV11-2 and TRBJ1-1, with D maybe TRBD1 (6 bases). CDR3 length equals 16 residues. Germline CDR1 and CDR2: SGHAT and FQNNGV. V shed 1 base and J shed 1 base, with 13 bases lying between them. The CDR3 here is CASSLAPQGWNTEAFF. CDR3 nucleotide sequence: TGTGCCAGCAGCTTAGCCCCACAGGGATGGAACACTGAAGCTTTCTTT.

In DNA, the CDR3 is TGTGCCAGCAGCTCTCGGGACAGGGGAGATAACTATGGCTACACCTTC. It specifies CASSSRDRGDNYGYTF. The V gene is TRBV5-6, the J gene TRBJ1-2; TRBD1 matches 10 bases. The CDR3 is 16 amino acids. Germline CDR1 and CDR2: SGHDT and YYEEEE. Unmatched junction bases numbered 6, after V lost 3 bases and J lost 1 base.

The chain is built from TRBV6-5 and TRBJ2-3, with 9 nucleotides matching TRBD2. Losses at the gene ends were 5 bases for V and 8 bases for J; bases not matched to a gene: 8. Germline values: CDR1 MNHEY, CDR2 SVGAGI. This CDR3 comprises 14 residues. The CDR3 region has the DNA TGTGCCAGCAGTAGCGCAGGGACTAGCAGTACGCAGTATTTT. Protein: CASSSAGTSSTQYF.

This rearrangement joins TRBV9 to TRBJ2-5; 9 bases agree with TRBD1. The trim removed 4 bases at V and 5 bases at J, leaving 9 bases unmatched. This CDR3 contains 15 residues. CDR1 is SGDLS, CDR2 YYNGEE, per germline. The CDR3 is CASSYRDRETETQYF. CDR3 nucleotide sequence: TGTGCCAGCAGCTACCGGGACAGGGAAACGGAGACCCAGTACTTC.

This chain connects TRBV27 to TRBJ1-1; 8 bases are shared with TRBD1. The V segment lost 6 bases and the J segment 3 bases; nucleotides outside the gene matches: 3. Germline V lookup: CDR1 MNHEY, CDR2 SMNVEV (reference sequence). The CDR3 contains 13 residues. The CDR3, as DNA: TGTGCCAGCAGACTGACAGGGGACACTGAAGCTTTCTTT. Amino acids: CASRLTGDTEAFF.

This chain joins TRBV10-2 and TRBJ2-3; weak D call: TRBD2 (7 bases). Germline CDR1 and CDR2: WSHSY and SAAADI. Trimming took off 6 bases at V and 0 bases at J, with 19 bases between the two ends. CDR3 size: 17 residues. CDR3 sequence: CASRSLGGARSTDTQYF. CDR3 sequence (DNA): TGCGCCAGCAGGTCCCTTGGGGGGGCTCGGAGCACAGATACGCAGTATTTT.